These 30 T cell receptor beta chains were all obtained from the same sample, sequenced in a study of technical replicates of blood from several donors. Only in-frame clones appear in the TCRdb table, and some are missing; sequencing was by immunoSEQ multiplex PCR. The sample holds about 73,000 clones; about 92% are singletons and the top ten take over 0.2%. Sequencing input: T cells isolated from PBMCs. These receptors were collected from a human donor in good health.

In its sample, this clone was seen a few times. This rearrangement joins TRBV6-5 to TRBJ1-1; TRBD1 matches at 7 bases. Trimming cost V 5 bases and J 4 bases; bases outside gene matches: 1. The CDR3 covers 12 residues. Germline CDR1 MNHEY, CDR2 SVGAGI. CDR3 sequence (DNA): TGTGCCAGCAGTCAGGGGGTCACTGAAGCTTTCTTT. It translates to CASSQGVTEAFF.

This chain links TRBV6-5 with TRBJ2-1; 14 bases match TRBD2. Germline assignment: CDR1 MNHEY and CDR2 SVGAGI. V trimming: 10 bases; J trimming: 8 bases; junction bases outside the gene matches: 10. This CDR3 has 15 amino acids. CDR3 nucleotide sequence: TGTGCCACCCAGACTAGCGGGAGGGCCGGGGATGAGCAGTTCTTC. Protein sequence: CATQTSGRAGDEQFF.

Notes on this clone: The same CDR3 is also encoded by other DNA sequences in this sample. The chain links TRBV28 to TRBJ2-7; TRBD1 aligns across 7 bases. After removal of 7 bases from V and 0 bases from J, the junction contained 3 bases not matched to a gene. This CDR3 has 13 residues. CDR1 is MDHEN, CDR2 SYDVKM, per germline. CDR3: CASTRDSSYEQYF. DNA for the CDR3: TGTGCCAGCACCCGGGACAGCTCCTACGAGCAGTACTTC.

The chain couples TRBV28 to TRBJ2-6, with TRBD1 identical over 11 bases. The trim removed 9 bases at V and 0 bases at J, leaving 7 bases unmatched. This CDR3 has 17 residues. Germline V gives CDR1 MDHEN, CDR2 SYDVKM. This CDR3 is CASTPGQGDSGANVLTF. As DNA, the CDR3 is TGTGCCAGTACCCCGGGACAGGGGGACTCTGGGGCCAACGTCCTGACTTTC.

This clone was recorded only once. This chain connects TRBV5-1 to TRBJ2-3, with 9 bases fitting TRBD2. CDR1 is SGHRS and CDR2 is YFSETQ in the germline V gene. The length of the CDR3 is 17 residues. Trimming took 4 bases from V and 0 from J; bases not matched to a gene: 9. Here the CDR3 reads CASSPQLAGGSTDTQYF. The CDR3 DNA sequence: TGCGCCAGCAGCCCACAACTAGCGGGTGGTAGCACAGATACGCAGTATTTT. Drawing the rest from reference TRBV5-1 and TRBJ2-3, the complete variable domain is KAGVTQTPRYLIKTRGQQVTLSCSPISGHRSVSWYQQTPGQGLQFLFEYFSETQRNKGNFPGRFSGRQFSNSRSEMNVSTLELGDSALYLCASSPQLAGGSTDTQYFGPGTRLTVL.

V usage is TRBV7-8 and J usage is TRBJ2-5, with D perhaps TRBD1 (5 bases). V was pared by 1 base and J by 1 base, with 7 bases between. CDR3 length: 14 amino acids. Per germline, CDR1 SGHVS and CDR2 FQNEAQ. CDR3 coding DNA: TGTGCCAGCAGCTTAGGACAGCTCCAAGAGACCCAGTACTTC. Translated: CASSLGQLQETQYF.

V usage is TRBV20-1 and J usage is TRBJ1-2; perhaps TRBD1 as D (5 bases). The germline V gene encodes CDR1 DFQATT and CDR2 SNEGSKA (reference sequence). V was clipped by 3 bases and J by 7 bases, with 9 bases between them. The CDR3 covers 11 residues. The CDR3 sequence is CSASVGGGYTF. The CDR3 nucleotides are TGCAGTGCTAGTGTGGGGGGTGGCTACACCTTC.

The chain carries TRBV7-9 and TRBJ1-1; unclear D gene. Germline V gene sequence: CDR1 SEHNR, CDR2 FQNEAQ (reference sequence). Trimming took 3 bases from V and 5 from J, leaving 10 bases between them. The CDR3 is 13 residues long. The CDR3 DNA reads TGTGCCAGCAGCTTTGCACCAGAAACTGAAGCTTTCTTT. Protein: CASSFAPETEAFF.

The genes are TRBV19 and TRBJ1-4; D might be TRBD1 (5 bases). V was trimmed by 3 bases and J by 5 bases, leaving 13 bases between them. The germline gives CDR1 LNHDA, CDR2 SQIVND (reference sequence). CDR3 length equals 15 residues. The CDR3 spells CASSISAGRNEKLFF. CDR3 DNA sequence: TGTGCCAGTAGTATCTCCGCAGGGAGGAATGAAAAACTGTTTTTT.

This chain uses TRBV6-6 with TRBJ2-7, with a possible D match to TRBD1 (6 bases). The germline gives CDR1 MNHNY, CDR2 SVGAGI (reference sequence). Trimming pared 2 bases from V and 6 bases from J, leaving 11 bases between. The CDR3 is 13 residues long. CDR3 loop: CASSYGAGVEQYF. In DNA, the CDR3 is TGTGCCAGCAGTTACGGGGCAGGGGTCGAGCAGTACTTC.

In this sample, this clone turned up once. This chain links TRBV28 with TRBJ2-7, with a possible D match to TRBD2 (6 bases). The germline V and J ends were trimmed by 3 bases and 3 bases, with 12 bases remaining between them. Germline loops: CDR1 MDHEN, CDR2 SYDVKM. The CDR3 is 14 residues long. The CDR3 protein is CASSFRGKYYEQYF. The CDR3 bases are TGTGCCAGCAGTTTCCGGGGGAAGTACTACGAGCAGTACTTC.

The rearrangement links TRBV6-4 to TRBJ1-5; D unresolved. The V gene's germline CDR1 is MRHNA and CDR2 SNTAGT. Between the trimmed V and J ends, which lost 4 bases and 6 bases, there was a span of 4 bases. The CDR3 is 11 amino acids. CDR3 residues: CASSVSQPQHF. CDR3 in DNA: TGTGCCAGCAGTGTGAGTCAGCCCCAGCATTTT.

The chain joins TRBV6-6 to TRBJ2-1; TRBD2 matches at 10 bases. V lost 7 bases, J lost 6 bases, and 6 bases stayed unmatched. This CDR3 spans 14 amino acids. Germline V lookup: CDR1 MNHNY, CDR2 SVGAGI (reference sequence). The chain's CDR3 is CASIGLAGVNEQFF. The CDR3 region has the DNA TGTGCCAGCATAGGTCTAGCGGGGGTCAATGAGCAGTTCTTC.

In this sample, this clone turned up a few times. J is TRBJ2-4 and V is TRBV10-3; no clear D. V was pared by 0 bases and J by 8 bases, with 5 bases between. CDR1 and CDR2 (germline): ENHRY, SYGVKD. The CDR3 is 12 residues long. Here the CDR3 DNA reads TGTGCCATCAGTGAGTCACAACACATTCAGTACTTC. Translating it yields CAISESQHIQYF.

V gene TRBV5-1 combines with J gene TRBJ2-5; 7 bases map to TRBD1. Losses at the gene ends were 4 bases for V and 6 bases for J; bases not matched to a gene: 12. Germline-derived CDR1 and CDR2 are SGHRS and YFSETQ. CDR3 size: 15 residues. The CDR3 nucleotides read TGCGCCAGCAGCGAGGGAACGACAGGGAGCCAGACCCAGTACTTC. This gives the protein CASSEGTTGSQTQYF.

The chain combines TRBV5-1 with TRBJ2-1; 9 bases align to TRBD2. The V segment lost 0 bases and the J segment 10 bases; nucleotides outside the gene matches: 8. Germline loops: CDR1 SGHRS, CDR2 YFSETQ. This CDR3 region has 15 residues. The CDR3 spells CASSLVGGGASEQFF. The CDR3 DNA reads TGCGCCAGCAGCTTGGTTGGCGGGGGGGCCAGCGAGCAGTTCTTC.

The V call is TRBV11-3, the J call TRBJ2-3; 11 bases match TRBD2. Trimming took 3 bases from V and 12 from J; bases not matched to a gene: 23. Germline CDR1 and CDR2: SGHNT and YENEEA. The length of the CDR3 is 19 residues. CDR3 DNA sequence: TGTGCCAGCAGCTTGGATAGTGATATGGCTAGCGGGGGGATCTCCCCCCAGTATTTT. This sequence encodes CASSLDSDMASGGISPQYF.

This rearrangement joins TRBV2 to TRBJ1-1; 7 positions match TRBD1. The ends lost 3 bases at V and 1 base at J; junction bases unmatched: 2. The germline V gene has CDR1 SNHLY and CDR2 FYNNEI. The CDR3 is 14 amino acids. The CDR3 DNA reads TGTGCCAGCAGTGACAGACAGGGGAACACTGAAGCTTTCTTT. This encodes CASSDRQGNTEAFF.

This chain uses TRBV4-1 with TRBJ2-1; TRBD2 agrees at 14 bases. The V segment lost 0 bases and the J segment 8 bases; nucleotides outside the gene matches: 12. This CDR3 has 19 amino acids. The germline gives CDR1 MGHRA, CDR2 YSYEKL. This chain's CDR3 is CASSQDSHPRLAGGDEQFF. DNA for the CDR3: TGCGCCAGCAGCCAAGATAGCCACCCAAGACTAGCGGGAGGGGATGAGCAGTTCTTC.

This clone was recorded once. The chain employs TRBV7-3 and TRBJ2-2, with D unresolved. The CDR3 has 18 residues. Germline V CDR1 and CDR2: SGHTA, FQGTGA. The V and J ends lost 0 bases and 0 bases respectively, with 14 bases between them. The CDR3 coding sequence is TGTGCCAGCAGCTTAACGTCACAGTCTTCCGCGAACACCGGGGAGCTGTTTTTT. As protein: CASSLTSQSSANTGELFF.

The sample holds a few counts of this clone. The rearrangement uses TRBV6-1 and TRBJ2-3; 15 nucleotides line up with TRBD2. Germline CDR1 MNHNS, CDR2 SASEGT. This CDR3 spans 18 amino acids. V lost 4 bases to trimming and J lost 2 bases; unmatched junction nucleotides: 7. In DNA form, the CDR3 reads TGTGCCAGCAGTGTTCGGGGACTAGCGGGGGGTTACACAGATACGCAGTATTTT. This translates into CASSVRGLAGGYTDTQYF.

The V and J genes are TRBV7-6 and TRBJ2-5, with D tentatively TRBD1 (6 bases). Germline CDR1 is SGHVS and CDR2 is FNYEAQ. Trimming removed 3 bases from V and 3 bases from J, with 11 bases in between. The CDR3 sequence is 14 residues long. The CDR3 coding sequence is TGTGCCAGCAGCTTGGGGGCCAGCGAAGAGACCCAGTACTTC. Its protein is CASSLGASEETQYF.

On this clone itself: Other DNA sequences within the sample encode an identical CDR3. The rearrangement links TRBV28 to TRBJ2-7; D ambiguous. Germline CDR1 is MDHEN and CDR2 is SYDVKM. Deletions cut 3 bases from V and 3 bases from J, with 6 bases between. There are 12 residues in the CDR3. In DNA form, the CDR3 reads TGTGCCAGCAGTTTTCAGAACTACGAGCAGTACTTC. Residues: CASSFQNYEQYF. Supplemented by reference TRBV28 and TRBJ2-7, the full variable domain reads DVKVTQSSRYLVKRTGEKVFLECVQDMDHENMFWYRQDPGLGLRLIYFSYDVKMKEKGDIPEGYSVSREKKERFSLILESASTNQTSMYLCASSFQNYEQYFGPGTRLTVT.

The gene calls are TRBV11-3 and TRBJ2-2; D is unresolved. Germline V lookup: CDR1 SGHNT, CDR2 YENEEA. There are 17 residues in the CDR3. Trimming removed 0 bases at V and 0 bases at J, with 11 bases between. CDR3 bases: TGTGCCAGCAGCTTAGAAAAAGCCTTCGCGAACACCGGGGAGCTGTTTTTT. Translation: CASSLEKAFANTGELFF. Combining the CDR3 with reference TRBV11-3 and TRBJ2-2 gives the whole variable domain EAGVVQSPRYKIIEKKQPVAFWCNPISGHNTLYWYLQNLGQGPELLIRYENEEAVDDSQLPKDRFSAERLKGVDSTLKIQPAELGDSAVYLCASSLEKAFANTGELFFGEGSRLTVL.

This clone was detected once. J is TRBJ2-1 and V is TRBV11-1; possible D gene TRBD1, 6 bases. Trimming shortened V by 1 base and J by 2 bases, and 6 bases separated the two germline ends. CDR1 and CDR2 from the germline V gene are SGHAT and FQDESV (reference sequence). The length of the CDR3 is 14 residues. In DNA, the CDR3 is TGTGCCAGCAGCTTAGGGACAGCCTACAATGAGCAGTTCTTC. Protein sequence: CASSLGTAYNEQFF.

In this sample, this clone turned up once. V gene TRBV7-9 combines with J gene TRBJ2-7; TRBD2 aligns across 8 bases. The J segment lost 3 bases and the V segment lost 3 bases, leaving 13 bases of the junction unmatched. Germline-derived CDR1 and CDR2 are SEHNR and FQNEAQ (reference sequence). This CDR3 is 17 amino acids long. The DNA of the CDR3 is TGTGCCAGCAGCTTGTCACTAGCGGATCCTCCAGGCTACGAGCAGTACTTC. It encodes CASSLSLADPPGYEQYF.

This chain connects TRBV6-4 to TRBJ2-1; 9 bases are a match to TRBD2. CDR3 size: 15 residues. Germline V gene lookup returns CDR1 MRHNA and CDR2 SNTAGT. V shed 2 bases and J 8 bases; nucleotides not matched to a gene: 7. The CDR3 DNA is TGTGCCAGCAGTGACGGGTCTAGCGGGATCGATGAGCAGTTCTTC. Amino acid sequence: CASSDGSSGIDEQFF.

The DNA for the CDR3 is TGTGCCAGCAGCCCTGACAGGGGCCACGAGCAGTACTTC. Amino acids: CASSPDRGHEQYF. This chain joins TRBV7-7 and TRBJ2-7; 8 nucleotides align to TRBD1. There are 13 residues in the CDR3. V dropped 5 bases and J dropped 5; count of bases not matched to a gene: 5. Per germline, CDR1 SSHAT and CDR2 FNYEAQ (reference sequence).

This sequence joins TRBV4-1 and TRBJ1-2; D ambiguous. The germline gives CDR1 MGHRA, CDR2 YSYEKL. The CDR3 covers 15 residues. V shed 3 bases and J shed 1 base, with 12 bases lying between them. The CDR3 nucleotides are TGCGCCAGCAGCCATGTTTTAGGAGATAACTATGGCTACACCTTC. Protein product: CASSHVLGDNYGYTF.

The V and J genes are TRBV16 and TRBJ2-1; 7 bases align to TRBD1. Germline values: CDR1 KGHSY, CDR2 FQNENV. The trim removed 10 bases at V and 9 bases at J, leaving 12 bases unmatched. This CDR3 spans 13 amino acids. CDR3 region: CATRQGGVIEQFF. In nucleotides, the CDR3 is TGTGCCACGAGACAGGGTGGTGTCATTGAGCAGTTCTTC. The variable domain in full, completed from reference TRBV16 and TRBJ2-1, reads GEEVAQTPKHLVRGEGQKAKLYCAPIKGHSYVFWYQQVLKNEFKFLISFQNENVFDETGMPKERFSAKCLPNSPCSLEIQATKLEDSAVYFCATRQGGVIEQFFGPGTRLTVL.